The clone carrying this T cell receptor (beta chain) was picked up many times. Time point here: sample taken at primary tumor resection. The study sequenced unsorted whole RNA from tumor, nontumor lung or frozen PBMC. 72 TRACERx patients with early, untreated non-small cell lung cancer donated samples. A unique molecular identifier was carried by every single TCR cDNA molecule. TCRdb re-called the 5' RACE reads through MiXCR, storing one row per CDR3 protein. Seen here are 3,500 to 4,000 distinct CDR3 sequences, 6% to 9% observed once, and the top ten hold around 19%. These data originate in a study of spatial heterogeneity in lung cancer. V was pared by 1 base and J by 8 bases, with 15 bases between. The CDR3 length is 13 residues. The germline V gene has CDR1 DFQATT and CDR2 SNEGSKA (reference sequence).

Source: normal lung tissue next to the tumor, taken at surgery. This receptor was obtained from a male donor with early-stage non-small cell lung cancer. V usage is TRBV20-1 and J usage is TRBJ2-7, with TRBD1 as a possible D gene (6 bases). CDR3 nucleotides: TGCAGTGCTAGAGCCCGGGACACTCGGAAGCAGTACTTC. Encoded protein: CSARARDTRKQYF.